Sequencing of this T cell receptor beta chain was carried out in a study of blood T cell repertoires in COVID-19. The assay was immunoSEQ multiplex PCR, and TCRdb's table has in-frame clones only and misses some. The data show a few hundred thousand clones, with 85% to 90% seen just once and about 9.4% held by the top ten. Before being deemed recovered, Cohort 3 donors had two negative PCRs, clearance, or symptom resolution. The CDR3 length is 17 residues. CDR1 and CDR2 (germline): MDHEN, SYDVKM. V lost 0 bases and J lost 3; bases outside the gene matches: 6. Material: PBMCs or T cells enriched from blood (not recorded which). This TCR came from a woman aged 18-30 years who had recovered from COVID-19. The rearrangement links TRBV28 to TRBJ2-3; 10 nucleotides match TRBD1. This CDR3 reads CASSLWGRGQGTDTQYF. Written as DNA, the CDR3 is TGTGCCAGCAGTTTATGGGGTAGGGGACAGGGGACAGATACGCAGTATTTT.